This entry concerns a single T cell receptor (beta chain). These data belong to a study of T-cell reconstitution after alpha-beta-depleted transplantation in children. V was cut by 6 bases and J by 4 bases, with 16 bases left in between. This CDR3 comprises 14 residues. Germline CDR1 and CDR2: DFQATT and SNEGSKA (reference sequence). Construction of the TCRbeta library involved unique molecular identifiers. A single record per CDR3 protein comes from TCRdb applying MiXCR to the PCR reads. The table lists about 870,000 distinct CDR3 sequences, about 16% of them singletons. V and J are TRBV20-1 and TRBJ1-3, with D possibly matching TRBD1 (6 bases). This sample comprised PBMCs, mostly from graft donor cells, obtained 360 days after TCRalphabeta/CD19-depleted stem cell transplant. This TCR derives from a male patient younger than 18 who had a stem cell transplant for acute lymphoblastic leukemia, so the T cells may come from the graft donor. The CDR3 DNA sequence: TGCAGTGCGACTACAGGGTTGTTGGGAAACACCATATATTTT. As protein: CSATTGLLGNTIYF.